This T cell receptor beta chain originates from a study of T cell responses to AZD1222 COVID-19 vaccine. Whole-study context: Pooling was applied to second doses at about 4 or about 12 weeks.

Points on this clone: Its antigen is not identified.

The repertoire was sequenced with immunoSEQ multiplex PCR; TCRdb's copy has only in-frame clones and lacks some. The sample consists of about 120,000 clones, around 89% of them appearing once. Whole-study results and caveats: A mostly white British donor set with more females was recruited, and clonal diversity was possibly underestimated. Repertoire sampling happened only post peak T cell response. Nearly half of unique spike-specific TCRs reportedly avoided B.1.351 and B.1.1.7 mutated regions.

There are 14 residues in the CDR3. V was clipped by 2 bases and J by 4 bases, with 11 bases between them. Germline CDR1 MNHEY, CDR2 SVGEGT. V and J are TRBV6-2 or TRBV6-3 and TRBJ1-1; D gene uncertain. This TCR was sampled from an adult in good health. The source material was peripheral blood, sampled on day 0 of AZD1222 vaccination. The CDR3 DNA reads TGTGCCAGCAGTTACGCAGCTGCGATCACTGAAGCTTTCTTT. Protein sequence: CASSYAAAITEAFF.